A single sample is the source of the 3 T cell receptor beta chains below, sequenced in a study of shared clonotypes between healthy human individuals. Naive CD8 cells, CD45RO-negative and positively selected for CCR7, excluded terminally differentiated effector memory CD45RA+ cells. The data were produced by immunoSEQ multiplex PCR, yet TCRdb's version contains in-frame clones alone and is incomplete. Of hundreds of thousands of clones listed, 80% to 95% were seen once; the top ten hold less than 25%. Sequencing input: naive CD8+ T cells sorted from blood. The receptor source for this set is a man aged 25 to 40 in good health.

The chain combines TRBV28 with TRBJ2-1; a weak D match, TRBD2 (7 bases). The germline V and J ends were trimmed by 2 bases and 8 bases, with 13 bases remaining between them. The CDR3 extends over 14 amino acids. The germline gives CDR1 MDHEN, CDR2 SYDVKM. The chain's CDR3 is CASSLGGARDEQFF. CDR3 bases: TGTGCCAGCAGTTTAGGGGGGGCTAGGGATGAGCAGTTCTTC.

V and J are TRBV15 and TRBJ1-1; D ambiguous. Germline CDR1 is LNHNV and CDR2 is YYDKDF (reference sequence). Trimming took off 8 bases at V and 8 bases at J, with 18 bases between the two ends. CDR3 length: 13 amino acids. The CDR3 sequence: CATAERRVGEAFF. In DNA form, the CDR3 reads TGTGCCACCGCGGAGAGGAGGGTCGGGGAAGCTTTCTTT.

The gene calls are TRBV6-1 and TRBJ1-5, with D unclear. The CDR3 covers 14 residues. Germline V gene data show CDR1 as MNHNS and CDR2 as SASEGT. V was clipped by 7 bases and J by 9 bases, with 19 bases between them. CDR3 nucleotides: TGTGCCAGCACCCAAGAGCGTGGTCCATGGCCCCAGCATTTT. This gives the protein CASTQERGPWPQHF.